Each of the 19 T cell receptor beta chains below was sequenced from the same sample in a study of T cell repertoires in cytomegalovirus infection. Each CDR3 protein is one row after TCRdb ran MiXCR on the reads. Among about a million distinct CDR3 sequences listed, approximately 31% were seen once. Antigens of these TCRs are unknown. Here the sequenced sample was cultured CD8+ T cells from PBMCs, taken from culture after CMV antigen stimulation. The origin of the receptors is a human donor in good health (CMV status not recorded). Some clones in this sample may be carry-over from other donors' samples.

V gene TRBV10-3 combines with J gene TRBJ2-3, with D maybe TRBD1 (5 bases). The CDR3 contains 15 residues. The germline V gene encodes CDR1 ENHRY and CDR2 SYGVKD. V dropped 3 bases and J dropped 2 bases, with 12 bases sitting between them. In nucleotides, the CDR3 is TGTGCCATCAGTGACAGTGGGGCGGTCACAGATACGCAGTATTTT. Amino acid sequence: CAISDSGAVTDTQYF.

In this sample, this clonotype turned up a few times. The germline gene is not matched at one end of the junction; a read error may be the cause. The V and J genes are TRBV4-1 and TRBJ2-1; D not resolved. Germline assignment: CDR1 MGHRA and CDR2 YSYEKL. The CDR3 has 15 residues. The CDR3: CASSQEIRTYNEQFF. For the CDR3, the DNA is TGTGCCAGCAGCCAAGAAATTAGAACCTACAATGAGCAGTTCTTC.

The V gene is TRBV5-1, the J gene TRBJ2-5; perhaps TRBD1 as D (5 bases). The CDR3 covers 13 residues. Trimming left V 7 bases short and J 2 bases short, with 12 bases between. From germline, CDR1 is SGHRS and CDR2 YFSETQ. DNA for the CDR3: TGCGCCAGCGGCCACAGGTTTCAAGAGACCCAGTACTTC. Its protein is CASGHRFQETQYF.

The gene calls are TRBV6-2 or TRBV6-3 and TRBJ2-3, with TRBD2 matching over 7 bases. CDR1 is MNHEY, CDR2 SVGEGT, per germline. V dropped 5 bases and J dropped 4; count of bases not matched to a gene: 15. The CDR3 is 17 residues long. This CDR3 reads CASSTQRGGSSSDTQYF. The DNA of the CDR3 is TGTGCCAGCAGTACCCAGCGCGGGGGATCTAGCTCAGATACGCAGTATTTT.

This chain joins TRBV5-1 and TRBJ2-2; 9 bases align to TRBD2. After removal of 7 bases from V and 0 bases from J, the junction contained 10 bases not matched to a gene. The CDR3 length is 17 residues. Per the germline V gene, CDR1 is SGHRS and CDR2 is YFSETQ. CDR3 residues: CASRGGAQIANTGELFF. CDR3 sequence (DNA): TGCGCCAGCCGCGGGGGGGCGCAGATCGCGAACACCGGGGAGCTGTTTTTT.

This clonotype was detected a few times. The chain recombines TRBV19 with TRBJ1-1, with TRBD1 as a possible D gene (5 bases). The V gene's germline CDR1 is LNHDA and CDR2 SQIVND (reference sequence). Trimming left V 10 bases short and J 4 bases short, with 13 bases between. The CDR3 contains 12 residues. The CDR3 nucleotides are TGTGCCACTAGGAGAGGGGCCACTGAAGCTTTCTTT. Its translation: CATRRGATEAFF.

This clonotype has a handful of counts. The chain couples TRBV4-3 to TRBJ2-1, with 11 bases matching TRBD2. Germline V lookup: CDR1 LGHNA, CDR2 YSLEER. V lost 4 bases, J lost 8 bases, and 13 bases stayed unmatched. CDR3 length: 17 amino acids. DNA of the CDR3: TGCGCCAGCAGCCCGCTAGCGGGGGGATCACAGCACTATGAGCAGTTCTTC. It specifies CASSPLAGGSQHYEQFF.

The chain joins TRBV10-2 to TRBJ2-3; 8 nucleotides align to TRBD2. This CDR3 is 14 amino acids long. Trimming at V came to 3 bases and at J to 1 base, leaving 0 bases not matched to a gene. Germline CDR1 is WSHSY and CDR2 is SAAADI. The CDR3 spells CASSDGGGTDTQYF. As DNA, the CDR3 is TGCGCCAGCAGTGACGGGGGGGGCACAGATACGCAGTATTTT.

This clonotype was counted only a few times. V and J are TRBV7-9 and TRBJ1-5; possibly TRBD1 for D (6 bases). V lost 4 bases and J 3 bases, leaving 10 bases between the germline ends. The CDR3 totals 14 residues. Per germline, CDR1 SEHNR and CDR2 FQNEAQ (reference sequence). The CDR3 reads CASSSSGVNQPQHF. In DNA, the CDR3 is TGTGCCAGCAGCTCCTCAGGGGTCAATCAGCCCCAGCATTTT.

The rearrangement uses TRBV10-3 and TRBJ1-5; D gene uncertain. The V gene's germline CDR1 is ENHRY and CDR2 SYGVKD. Trimming shortened V by 10 bases and J by 1 base, and 11 bases separated the two germline ends. The CDR3 length is 13 residues. CDR3 sequence reads: CATAVQSNQPQHF. The DNA of the CDR3 is TGTGCCACCGCGGTACAGAGCAATCAGCCCCAGCATTTT.

The chain links TRBV27 to TRBJ2-3; 9 bases are shared with TRBD2. V dropped 7 bases and J dropped 5; count of bases not matched to a gene: 4. The CDR3 is made up of 13 amino acids. The germline CDR1 and CDR2 sequences are MNHEY and SMNVEV (reference sequence). The CDR3 DNA reads as TGTGCCAGCATTTCGCGGGAGGGAGATACGCAGTATTTT. Its protein product is CASISREGDTQYF.

This clonotype occurred once. This chain joins TRBV5-1 and TRBJ1-1; 7 bases align to TRBD1. V lost 4 bases, J lost 0 bases, and 3 bases stayed unmatched. Looked up from germline, CDR1 is SGHRS and CDR2 is YFSETQ. The length of the CDR3 is 14 residues. This CDR3 reads CASSKGQMNTEAFF. DNA for the CDR3: TGCGCCAGCAGCAAGGGACAGATGAACACTGAAGCTTTCTTT.

J is TRBJ1-3 and V is TRBV19, with D unclear. This CDR3 comprises 14 residues. Germline V gene lookup returns CDR1 LNHDA and CDR2 SQIVND (reference sequence). With 7 bases removed from V and 5 bases from J, the gap between germline ends came to 15 bases. As DNA, the CDR3 is TGTGCCAGTATCCGCAAAGGAATCCGAAACACCATATATTTT. Its translation: CASIRKGIRNTIYF.

This rearrangement joins TRBV12-3 or TRBV12-4 to TRBJ2-1; TRBD1 matches 9 bases. This CDR3 has 15 amino acids. V dropped 3 bases and J dropped 5; count of bases not matched to a gene: 5. The CDR3 DNA reads TGTGCCAGCAGTTTTGGGACAGGGAAGAACAATGAGCAGTTCTTC. It encodes CASSFGTGKNNEQFF.

In this sample, this clonotype turned up a few times. CDR3 loop: CAISEFTAGRNTEAFF. In DNA, the CDR3 is TGTGCCATCAGTGAGTTTACGGCAGGGCGGAACACTGAAGCTTTCTTT. The rearrangement links TRBV10-3 to TRBJ1-1, with D maybe TRBD1 (5 bases). The CDR3 extends over 16 amino acids. Trimming removed 1 base from V and 1 base from J, with 13 bases in between. Looked up from germline, CDR1 is ENHRY and CDR2 is SYGVKD.

This clonotype has ten or more counts. For the CDR3, the DNA is TGTGCCAGCAGCTTGGGGGTGGGGAACACTGAAGCTTTCTTT. It is translated as CASSLGVGNTEAFF. The chain uses TRBV7-2 and TRBJ1-1; D is possibly TRBD1 (5 bases). CDR3 length: 14 amino acids. Trimming left V 3 bases short and J 1 base short, with 9 bases between. Germline-derived CDR1 and CDR2 are SGHTA and FQGNSA.

This clonotype was recorded a few times. The gene calls are TRBV12-3 or TRBV12-4 and TRBJ2-5; either TRBD1 or TRBD2 may fit D (5 bases each). CDR3 length equals 15 residues. Trimming took off 7 bases at V and 4 bases at J, with 19 bases between the two ends. CDR3 sequence reads: CASTRDPSSGETQYF. The DNA for the CDR3 is TGTGCCAGCACACGGGACCCATCCTCGGGAGAGACCCAGTACTTC.

This clonotype occurred many times. The rearrangement links TRBV6-2 or TRBV6-3 to TRBJ2-4; 9 bases line up with TRBD2. The length of the CDR3 is 15 residues. The junction had 5 bases not matched to a gene; V was cut back by 7 bases and J by 1 base. Germline V gives CDR1 MNHEY, CDR2 SVGEGT. The CDR3 is CASTPRGGAKNIQYF. CDR3 nucleotide sequence: TGTGCCAGCACACCGCGGGGGGGGGCCAAAAACATTCAGTACTTC.

This chain joins TRBV20-1 and TRBJ1-5; no reliable D call. Trimming removed 6 bases from V and 0 bases from J, with 15 bases in between. CDR1 is DFQATT, CDR2 SNEGSKA, per germline (reference sequence). CDR3 length: 15 amino acids. CDR3 in DNA: TGCAGTGCAAAGAATGGGATTTATAGCAATCAGCCCCAGCATTTT. This encodes CSAKNGIYSNQPQHF.